These 26 T cell receptor beta chains were all obtained from the same sample, sequenced in a study of beta chain features in type 1 diabetes. Expressed TCRB transcripts were sequenced, since all the RNA that had been isolated was reverse transcribed. Profiling relied on immunoSEQ multiplex PCR, and the TCRdb table lists in-frame clones only, not all of them. The table has about 470,000 clones, 30% seen once. The specimen was naive CD4+ T cells from blood. The receptors stem from a man in his late teens or twenties in good health.

A few counts support this clone. CDR3 DNA: TGTGCCATCGGAGGCGGAATCCAAGAGACCCAGTACTTC. This translates into CAIGGGIQETQYF. The V gene is TRBV10-3, the J gene TRBJ2-5; D might be TRBD2 (5 bases). V lost 8 bases, J lost 1 base, and 11 bases lay in between. CDR3 length: 13 residues. Per the germline V gene, CDR1 is ENHRY and CDR2 is SYGVKD.

The rearrangement joins TRBV7-4 to TRBJ2-4, with TRBD2 matching over 10 bases. V gave up 5 bases and J gave up 0 bases; unmatched junction bases: 7. This CDR3 has 17 residues. Germline CDR1 SGHVT, CDR2 SQSDAQ. CDR3 DNA: TGTGCCAGCAGCCCCCCTAGCGGGAGACTAGCCAAAAACATTCAGTACTTC. Translated, it gives CASSPPSGRLAKNIQYF.

The J gene is TRBJ2-1, the V gene TRBV9; D is perhaps TRBD1 (5 bases). V lost 0 bases to trimming and J lost 8 bases, with 9 bases between them. In germline, CDR1 is SGDLS, CDR2 YYNGEE. The CDR3 consists of 13 residues. CDR3 sequence reads: CASSVVGRDEQFF. CDR3 DNA: TGTGCCAGCAGCGTAGTGGGGCGCGATGAGCAGTTCTTC. The entire variable domain, with the rest obtained from reference TRBV9 and TRBJ2-1, is as follows: DSGVTQTPKHLITATGQRVTLRCSPRSGDLSVYWYQQSLDQGLQFLIQYYNGEERAKGNILERFSAQQFPDLHSELNLSSLELGDSALYFCASSVVGRDEQFFGPGTRLTVL.

The chain carries TRBV7-6 and TRBJ2-1, with D possibly matching TRBD1 (6 bases). CDR1 SGHVS and CDR2 FNYEAQ come from the germline V gene. The CDR3 loop spans 12 amino acids. V was trimmed by 1 base and J by 16 bases, leaving 14 bases between them. This CDR3 reads CASSLGEGGTFF. The CDR3 region has the DNA TGTGCCAGCAGCTTAGGCGAAGGGGGAACTTTCTTC.

The chain carries TRBV6-6 and TRBJ2-3; D assignment may be TRBD1 or TRBD2 (5 bases each). Trimming shortened V by 5 bases and J by 1 base, and 13 bases separated the two germline ends. The CDR3 has 15 residues. The germline V gene has CDR1 MNHNY and CDR2 SVGAGI (reference sequence). CDR3 sequence reads: CASSPLGTGTDTQYF. CDR3 nucleotide sequence: TGTGCCAGCAGTCCACTAGGGACCGGCACAGATACGCAGTATTTT.

This clone was counted only a few times. The gene calls are TRBV11-2 and TRBJ2-5; a weak D match, TRBD1 (6 bases). Between the trimmed V and J ends, which lost 5 bases and 3 bases, there was a span of 16 bases. This CDR3 is 15 amino acids long. CDR1 is SGHAT, CDR2 FQNNGV, per germline. DNA of the CDR3: TGTGCCAGCAGCCCCGTGACAGGCCCTAAAGAGACCCAGTACTTC. Encoded protein: CASSPVTGPKETQYF.

This rearrangement joins TRBV27 to TRBJ2-7; TRBD1 matches 8 bases. With 5 bases clipped from V and 2 bases from J, the junction kept 5 bases outside the gene matches. The CDR3 is made up of 14 amino acids. Germline CDR1 MNHEY, CDR2 SMNVEV (reference sequence). CDR3 sequence (DNA): TGTGCCAGCAGTCCCAGACAGGGGACCTACGAGCAGTACTTC. Protein sequence: CASSPRQGTYEQYF.

The CDR3 loop reads CASSQDLATGSTGELFF. In DNA form, the CDR3 reads TGCGCCAGCAGCCAAGATCTTGCCACAGGATCCACCGGGGAGCTGTTTTTT. The rearrangement joins TRBV4-3 to TRBJ2-2; possibly TRBD1 for D (5 bases). The CDR3 is 17 amino acids. The V end was cut by 0 bases, the J end by 4 bases, with 15 bases between. Looked up from germline, CDR1 is LGHNA and CDR2 is YSLEER.

The chain recombines TRBV2 with TRBJ2-3; TRBD2 matches 13 bases. The germline V gene encodes CDR1 SNHLY and CDR2 FYNNEI. The CDR3 is 16 amino acids. V lost 6 bases and J lost 2; bases outside the gene matches: 5. This CDR3 reads CASRGGLAGPTDTQYF. The CDR3 DNA is TGTGCCAGCAGGGGGGGACTAGCGGGGCCCACAGATACGCAGTATTTT.

The chain joins TRBV6-5 to TRBJ2-3; D gene uncertain. The CDR3 is 12 residues long. Trimming stripped 5 bases from V and 8 bases from J, with 11 bases between. CDR1 is MNHEY, CDR2 SVGAGI, per germline. For the CDR3, the DNA is TGTGCCAGCAGTCTGACAAGTGGTACGCAGTATTTT. Encoded protein: CASSLTSGTQYF.

In DNA form, the CDR3 reads TGTGCCAGCAGCTTGGGACTGAACACTGAAGCTTTCTTT. This sequence encodes CASSLGLNTEAFF. J is TRBJ1-1 and V is TRBV5-6; D is undetermined. With 0 bases removed from V and 0 bases from J, the gap between germline ends came to 3 bases. Germline V gene sequence: CDR1 SGHDT, CDR2 YYEEEE. There are 13 residues in the CDR3.

This clone occurred a few times. Other DNA sequences within the sample encode an identical CDR3. The chain recombines TRBV5-1 with TRBJ2-5; D is perhaps TRBD2 (6 bases). V lost 2 bases to trimming and J lost 3 bases, with 8 bases between them. The CDR3 totals 13 residues. Germline CDR1 is SGHRS and CDR2 is YFSETQ. Here the CDR3 DNA reads TGCGCCAGCAGCTTTGGAGGGGAAGAGACCCAGTACTTC. As protein: CASSFGGEETQYF.

The rearrangement joins TRBV9 to TRBJ1-1, with 8 positions matching TRBD1. J lost 4 bases, V lost 4 bases, and 6 bases had no gene match. The V gene's germline CDR1 is SGDLS and CDR2 YYNGEE. The CDR3 runs 14 residues. CDR3 residues: CASSMTGVGTEAFF. In DNA, the CDR3 is TGTGCCAGCAGCATGACAGGGGTTGGCACTGAAGCTTTCTTT.

This clone was recorded a few times. The V call is TRBV27, the J call TRBJ2-1; 8 nucleotides match TRBD1. CDR1 is MNHEY and CDR2 is SMNVEV in the germline V gene (reference sequence). This CDR3 contains 13 residues. With 6 bases clipped from V and 9 bases from J, the junction kept 7 bases outside the gene matches. In nucleotides, the CDR3 is TGTGCCAGCAGCGGCAGGGGGCTTTGTGAGCAGTTCTTC. Protein: CASSGRGLCEQFF.

The V and J genes are TRBV18 and TRBJ2-5; perhaps TRBD2 as D (6 bases). The CDR3 runs 13 residues. The ends were cut back, 0 bases at V and 4 bases at J, with 6 bases in the middle. CDR1 and CDR2 (germline): KGHSH, LQKENI. CDR3 amino acids: CASSPPEGETQYF. The CDR3, as DNA: TGTGCCAGCTCACCACCGGAGGGAGAGACCCAGTACTTC.

The V gene is TRBV27, the J gene TRBJ1-3, with 7 bases aligning to TRBD1. Per germline, CDR1 MNHEY and CDR2 SMNVEV (reference sequence). The junction had 9 bases not matched to a gene; V was cut back by 8 bases and J by 8 bases. The CDR3 loop spans 13 amino acids. CDR3 protein: CASGRQGQDTIYF. CDR3 coding DNA: TGTGCCAGCGGCAGACAGGGTCAGGACACCATATATTTT.

This clone has more than one count but fewer than ten. V is TRBV29-1 and J is TRBJ2-7; D uncertain. Trimming stripped 7 bases from V and 7 bases from J, with 23 bases between. The CDR3 spans 14 residues. Germline CDR1 SQVTM, CDR2 ANQGSEA. CDR3 region: CSAFPGRGFEEQYF. CDR3 bases: TGCAGCGCTTTCCCCGGACGAGGCTTTGAGGAGCAGTACTTC.

With regard to this clone: The junction departs from germline at one end; a sequencing error may be responsible. The genes are TRBV30 and TRBJ2-1, with 8 bases that match TRBD2. Germline CDR1 is GTSNPN and CDR2 is SVGIG (reference sequence). This CDR3 spans 14 amino acids. CDR3 nucleotides: TGTGCCGGGAGCGGGGGTAGCTCCTACAATGAGCAGTTCTTC. This codes for CAGSGGSSYNEQFF.

There are a few counts of this clone. The rearrangement uses TRBV14 and TRBJ1-3; D gene ambiguous. This CDR3 region has 11 residues. Trimming removed 7 bases from V and 4 bases from J, with 5 bases in between. Germline CDR1 is SGHDN and CDR2 is FVKESK. Written as DNA, the CDR3 is TGTGCCAGCACGTCCGGAAACACCATATATTTT. Translated: CASTSGNTIYF.

The V call is TRBV28, the J call TRBJ1-2, with a tentative D call TRBD1 (6 bases). The germline V gene encodes CDR1 MDHEN and CDR2 SYDVKM. CDR3 length: 11 amino acids. The ends were cut back, 11 bases at V and 3 bases at J, with 10 bases in the middle. CDR3 coding DNA: TGTGCCTCCCAGGGGCACTATGGCTACACCTTC. Amino acids: CASQGHYGYTF.

CDR3 DNA: TGTGCCAGGGCTAATAGGAGCCCAGATACGCAGTATTTT. Its protein product is CARANRSPDTQYF. The chain has TRBV9 and TRBJ2-3; unclear D gene. The germline V and J ends were trimmed by 8 bases and 4 bases, with 14 bases remaining between them. This CDR3 comprises 13 residues. In germline, CDR1 is SGDLS, CDR2 YYNGEE.

CDR3 protein: CAISLGAPETQYF. CDR3 DNA: TGTGCCATCAGTCTCGGGGCCCCCGAGACCCAGTACTTC. V and J are TRBV10-3 and TRBJ2-5, with D possibly called TRBD1 or TRBD2 (5 bases each). Trimming left V 5 bases short and J 5 bases short, with 12 bases between. Germline V gene data show CDR1 as ENHRY and CDR2 as SYGVKD. The CDR3 length is 13 residues.

This clone was counted a few times. The chain recombines TRBV5-4 with TRBJ2-2; no definite D call. The V and J ends lost 2 bases and 0 bases respectively, with 8 bases between them. The CDR3 is 15 amino acids. Germline CDR1 SGHNT, CDR2 YYREEE (reference sequence). The chain's CDR3 is CASSLSAANTGELFF. CDR3 in DNA: TGTGCCAGCAGCTTATCGGCAGCGAACACCGGGGAGCTGTTTTTT. Using reference TRBV5-4 and TRBJ2-2 for the parts outside the CDR3, the full variable domain is ETGVTQSPTHLIKTRGQQVTLRCSSQSGHNTVSWYQQALGQGPQFIFQYYREEENGRGNFPPRFSGLQFPNYSSELNVNALELDDSALYLCASSLSAANTGELFFGEGSRLTVL.

This clone was detected a few times. V gene TRBV7-9 combines with J gene TRBJ2-7; TRBD2 aligns across 12 bases. The CDR3 covers 14 residues. J gave up 3 bases and V 4 bases, and 1 base lay outside the gene matches. Germline V lookup: CDR1 SEHNR, CDR2 FQNEAQ (reference sequence). CDR3 protein: CASSWTSGVYEQYF. CDR3 in DNA: TGTGCCAGCAGCTGGACTAGCGGGGTCTACGAGCAGTACTTC.

The rearrangement uses TRBV7-2 and TRBJ2-7; D remains ambiguous. Germline V CDR1 and CDR2: SGHTA, FQGNSA. V lost 7 bases and J lost 2, with 9 bases in between. The CDR3 runs 12 residues. DNA of the CDR3: TGTGCCAGCAAACTCGACGCCTACGAGCAGTACTTC. Its protein product is CASKLDAYEQYF.

This clone was seen a single time. This sequence joins TRBV5-1 and TRBJ2-7; TRBD2 might be the D (5 bases). V dropped 0 bases and J dropped 2 bases, with 12 bases sitting between them. The CDR3 totals 15 residues. Germline V lookup: CDR1 SGHRS, CDR2 YFSETQ. The CDR3 loop is CASSLAAGAPYEQYF. The CDR3 coding sequence is TGCGCCAGCAGCTTGGCGGCGGGCGCCCCCTACGAGCAGTACTTC.